These T cell receptor beta chains were read from a single sample in a study of graft-versus-host responses after intestinal transplantation. The assay was immunoSEQ multiplex PCR, and TCRdb's table has in-frame clones only and misses some. The sample yields tens of thousands of clones, roughly 91% seen once. The antigens of these receptors remain unknown. This sample comprised unstimulated CD8+ T cells sorted from spleen or lymph node cells, obtained before intestinal transplant. Source of these receptors: a human donor who received an intestinal transplant. CDR3s include the opening cysteine and the closing phenylalanine or tryptophan. The D gene is left open where the match is weak.

>TRBV19|TRBD1|TRBJ2-5
TGTGCCAGTAGTAGGACAGGGCAGGAGACCCAGTACTTC
CASSRTGQETQYF
>TRBV9|-|TRBJ2-7
TGTGCCAGCAGCGTAGCTGGGGAGGCGGCCTACGAGCAGTACTTC
CASSVAGEAAYEQYF
>TRBV27|TRBD2|TRBJ2-1
TGTGCCAGCAGTTCCATTCTAGCGGGAGGGCCGAATGAGCAGTTCTTC
CASSSILAGGPNEQFF
>TRBV6-5|TRBD1|TRBJ1-1
TGTGCCAGCAGCCTCAGACAGGGAGGCACTGAAGCTTTCTTT
CASSLRQGGTEAFF
>TRBV28|-|TRBJ1-4
TGTGCCAGCAGTCCCCCTCCGGGACTTAATCAGGTGTTTTTT
CASSPPPGLNQVFF
>TRBV4-2|-|TRBJ2-1
TGTGCCAGCAGCCAAGAGGCCGGCGGGCTCTACAATGAGCAGTTCTTC
CASSQEAGGLYNEQFF
>TRBV5-4|TRBD1|TRBJ2-7
TGTGCCAGCAGTCCCGGGACAGGGCCCTACGAGCAGTACTTC
CASSPGTGPYEQYF
>TRBV15|TRBD2|TRBJ2-3
TGTGCCACCAGCAGAGATCATGAGGTAGCGGGGGGCCTATACAAGCCGAGGAGCACAGATACGCAGTATTTT
CATSRDHEVAGGLYKPRSTDTQYF
>TRBV6-5|-|TRBJ2-7
TGTGCCAGCAGTTACGGCCCAGGGACCTACGAGCAGTACTTC
CASSYGPGTYEQYF
>TRBV4-1|-|TRBJ2-1
TGCGCCAGCAGCCTCCGGGGAAGCTCCTACAATGAGCAGTTCTTC
CASSLRGSSYNEQFF
>TRBV21-1|-|TRBJ1-2
TGTGCCAGCAGCCTAACAGGGGTATATGGCTACACCTTC
CASSLTGVYGYTF
>TRBV4-1|-|TRBJ1-5
TGCGCCAGCAGCCAAGATTCCCGCGCAGGGCGCAATCAGCCCCAGCATTTT
CASSQDSRAGRNQPQHF
>TRBV28|-|TRBJ2-3
TGTGCCAGCAGTTTAAGAGCGACGATAGAGGATACGCAGTATTTT
CASSLRATIEDTQYF
>TRBV11-2|-|TRBJ1-4
TGTGCCAGCAGCGTAAATGAAAAACTGTTTTTT
CASSVNEKLFF
>TRBV5-1|-|TRBJ2-1
TGCGCCAGCAGCTCCAGACTAGCCTACAATGAGCAGTTCTTC
CASSSRLAYNEQFF
>TRBV1|-|TRBJ2-3
TGCACCAGCAGTTACCGGGAAATCAGCACAGATACGCAGTATTTT
CTSSYREISTDTQYF
>TRBV28|-|TRBJ2-2
TGTGCCAGCAGTTTACAGGACACGAACACCGGGGAGCTGTTTTTT
CASSLQDTNTGELFF